The T cell receptor beta chain described here comes from a study of CD8+ T cells in alopecia areata. Germline CDR1 MNHEY, CDR2 SMNVEV (reference sequence). With 4 bases clipped from V and 6 bases from J, the junction kept 7 bases outside the gene matches. The CDR3 contains 14 residues. Patients with alopecia areata provided lesional scalp punch biopsies as well as peripheral blood. Sequencing templates came from extracted RNA that was reverse transcribed into cDNA. Method: immunoSEQ multiplex PCR; TCRdb's copy keeps in-frame clones and lacks some. The sample contains about 8,900 clones, approximately 65% of which appear only once.

The V and J genes are TRBV27 and TRBJ2-7, with TRBD1 matching 9 bases. The sample consisted of skin. This TCR was sampled from a human donor with alopecia areata. The CDR3 spells CASSSRTGEGEQYF. Here the CDR3 DNA reads TGTGCCAGCAGTTCACGGACAGGGGAAGGCGAGCAGTACTTC.